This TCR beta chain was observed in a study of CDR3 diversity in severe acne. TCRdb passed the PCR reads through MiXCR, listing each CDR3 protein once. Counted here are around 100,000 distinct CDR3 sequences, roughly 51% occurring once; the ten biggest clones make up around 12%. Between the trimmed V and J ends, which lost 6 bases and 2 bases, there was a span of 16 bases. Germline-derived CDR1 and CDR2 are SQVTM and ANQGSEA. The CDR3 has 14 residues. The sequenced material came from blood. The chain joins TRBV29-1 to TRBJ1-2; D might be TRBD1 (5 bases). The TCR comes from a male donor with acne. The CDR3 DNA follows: TGCAGCGTACCCCGGGACCACCTAAACTATGGCTACACCTTC. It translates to CSVPRDHLNYGYTF. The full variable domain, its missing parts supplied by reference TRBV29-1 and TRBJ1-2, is SAVISQKPSRDICQRGTSLTIQCQVDSQVTMMFWYRQQPGQSLTLIATANQGSEATYESGFVIDKFPISRPNLTFSTLTVSNMSPEDSSIYLCSVPRDHLNYGYTFGSGTRLTVV.